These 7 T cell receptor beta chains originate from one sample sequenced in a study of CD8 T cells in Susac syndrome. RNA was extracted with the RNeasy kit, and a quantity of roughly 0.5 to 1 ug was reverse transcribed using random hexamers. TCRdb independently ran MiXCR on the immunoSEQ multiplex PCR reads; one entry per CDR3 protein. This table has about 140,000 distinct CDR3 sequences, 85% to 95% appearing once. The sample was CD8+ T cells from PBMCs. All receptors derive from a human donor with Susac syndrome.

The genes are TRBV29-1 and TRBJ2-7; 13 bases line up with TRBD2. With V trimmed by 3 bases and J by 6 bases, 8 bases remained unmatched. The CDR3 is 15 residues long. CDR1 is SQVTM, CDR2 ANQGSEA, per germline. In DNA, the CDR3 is TGCAGCGTTGACTTAGGGACTAGCGGGATGGGCGAGCAGTACTTC. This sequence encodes CSVDLGTSGMGEQYF.

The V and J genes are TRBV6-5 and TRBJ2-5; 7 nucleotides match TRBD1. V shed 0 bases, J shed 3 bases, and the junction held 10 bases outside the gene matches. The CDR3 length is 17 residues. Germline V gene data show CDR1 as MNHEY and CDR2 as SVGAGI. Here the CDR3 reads CASSYSMVPQGEETQYF. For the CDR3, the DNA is TGTGCCAGCAGTTACTCCATGGTACCCCAGGGGGAAGAGACCCAGTACTTC.

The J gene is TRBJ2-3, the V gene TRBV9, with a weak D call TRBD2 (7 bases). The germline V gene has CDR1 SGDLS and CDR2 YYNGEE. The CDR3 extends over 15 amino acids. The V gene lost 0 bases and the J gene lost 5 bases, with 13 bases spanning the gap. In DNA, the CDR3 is TGTGCCAGCAGCGTAGCAGCGGGACAAGGAGATACGCAGTATTTT. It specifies CASSVAAGQGDTQYF.

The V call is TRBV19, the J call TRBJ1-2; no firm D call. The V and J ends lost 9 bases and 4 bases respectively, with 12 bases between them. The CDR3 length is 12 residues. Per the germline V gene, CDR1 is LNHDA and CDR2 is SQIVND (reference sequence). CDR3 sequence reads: CASQDGTYGYTF. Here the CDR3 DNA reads TGTGCCAGCCAGGACGGCACCTATGGCTACACCTTC.

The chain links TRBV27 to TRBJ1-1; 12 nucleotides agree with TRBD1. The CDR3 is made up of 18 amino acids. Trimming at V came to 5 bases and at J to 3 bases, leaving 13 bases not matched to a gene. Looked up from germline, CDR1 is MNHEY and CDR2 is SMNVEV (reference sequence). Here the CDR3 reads CASSLTDRDRGQYTEAFF. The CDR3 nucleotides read TGTGCCAGCAGTCTAACCGACCGGGACAGGGGGCAGTACACTGAAGCTTTCTTT.

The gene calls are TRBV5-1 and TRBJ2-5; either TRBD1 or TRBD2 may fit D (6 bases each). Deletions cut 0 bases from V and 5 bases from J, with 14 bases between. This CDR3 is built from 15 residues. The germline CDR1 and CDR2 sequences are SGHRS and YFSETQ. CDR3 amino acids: CASSLAPRGQETQYF. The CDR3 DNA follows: TGCGCCAGCAGCTTGGCACCTCGGGGGCAGGAGACCCAGTACTTC.

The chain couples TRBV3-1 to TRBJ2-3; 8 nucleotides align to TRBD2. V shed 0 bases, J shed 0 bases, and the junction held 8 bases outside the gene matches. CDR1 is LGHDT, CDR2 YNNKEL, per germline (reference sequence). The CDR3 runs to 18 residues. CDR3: CASSQDLHSGASTDTQYF. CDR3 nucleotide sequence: TGTGCCAGCAGCCAAGATCTGCATAGCGGGGCTAGCACAGATACGCAGTATTTT.